The 10 T cell receptor beta chains below come from one sample, sequenced in a study of Tregs in tolerant kidney transplant recipients. The repertoire was sequenced with immunoSEQ multiplex PCR; TCRdb's copy has only in-frame clones and lacks some. Of about 94,000 clones listed, approximately 93% are singletons. Sequenced here: CD4+ T cells from blood, sampled before the transplant. The receptor source for this set is a human donor who received a combined kidney and bone marrow transplant.

J is TRBJ2-7 and V is TRBV27, with D tentatively TRBD2 (6 bases). This CDR3 is 16 amino acids long. The V end lost 2 bases, the J end lost 0 bases, and 14 bases lay between the germline ends. Germline-derived CDR1 and CDR2 are MNHEY and SMNVEV (reference sequence). The CDR3 bases are TGTGCCAGCAGTTTACTCGGGACTTTAACCTCCTACGAGCAGTACTTC. Translated: CASSLLGTLTSYEQYF.

The chain links TRBV7-2 to TRBJ1-3; TRBD1 agrees at 9 bases. J gave up 5 bases and V 5 bases, and 10 bases lay outside the gene matches. The CDR3 is 16 residues long. Per germline, CDR1 SGHTA and CDR2 FQGNSA. The CDR3 DNA follows: TGTGCCAGCAGCCCTTCTGGGACAGGGATTAGAAACACCATATATTTT. This translates into CASSPSGTGIRNTIYF.

Worth noting for this clone: The identical CDR3 is also encoded by other nucleotide sequences in the sample. The J gene is TRBJ1-6, the V gene TRBV7-9; TRBD1 matches at 8 bases. The junction had 3 bases not matched to a gene; V was cut back by 5 bases and J by 6 bases. Looked up from germline, CDR1 is SEHNR and CDR2 is FQNEAQ (reference sequence). The CDR3 runs to 14 residues. CDR3 in amino acids: CASSGQGANSPLHF. The CDR3 region has the DNA TGTGCCAGCAGCGGACAGGGTGCTAATTCACCCCTCCACTTT. Variable domain in full (rest from reference TRBV7-9 and TRBJ1-6): DTGVSQNPRHKITKRGQNVTFRCDPISEHNRLYWYRQTLGQGPEFLTYFQNEAQLEKSRLLSDRFSAERPKGSFSTLEIQRTEQGDSAMYLCASSGQGANSPLHFGNGTRLTVT.

The chain uses TRBV7-3 and TRBJ1-1; D might be TRBD1 (6 bases). V lost 1 base and J 1 base, leaving 13 bases between the germline ends. The CDR3 length is 16 residues. Germline V CDR1 and CDR2: SGHTA, FQGTGA. CDR3 bases: TGTGCCAGCAGCTTAAGAGGGGGATTCAGGAACACTGAAGCTTTCTTT. Amino acids: CASSLRGGFRNTEAFF.

This chain uses TRBV5-1 with TRBJ2-3, with 11 bases identical to TRBD1. Germline V gene lookup returns CDR1 SGHRS and CDR2 YFSETQ. The length of the CDR3 is 18 residues. V was pared by 5 bases and J by 0 bases, with 11 bases of the junction left unmatched. DNA for the CDR3: TGCGCCAGCAGGTTCCCGGGACAGGGGGTCCCGAGCACAGATACGCAGTATTTT. It specifies CASRFPGQGVPSTDTQYF.

This chain links TRBV7-2 with TRBJ2-3; 9 nucleotides agree with TRBD2. Trimming at V came to 8 bases and at J to 0 bases, leaving 12 bases not matched to a gene. Germline V lookup: CDR1 SGHTA, CDR2 FQGNSA. CDR3 size: 17 residues. The chain's CDR3 is CASGLFSGGTSTDTQYF. The CDR3, as DNA: TGTGCCAGCGGGCTATTTAGCGGGGGTACTAGCACAGATACGCAGTATTTT.

As to this clone: The junction departs from germline at one end; a sequencing error may be responsible. This CDR3 is CSTVDIGEAF. As DNA, the CDR3 is TGCAGTACTGTGGACATTGGGGAAGCCTTC. J is TRBJ1-2 and V is TRBV20-1, with D perhaps matching TRBD1 (5 bases). CDR1 is DFQATT, CDR2 SNEGSKA, per germline (reference sequence). The CDR3 length is 10 residues.

The chain is built from TRBV19 and TRBJ1-2, with D perhaps matching TRBD1 (6 bases). Germline V gene sequence: CDR1 LNHDA, CDR2 SQIVND (reference sequence). Trimming stripped 1 base from V and 6 bases from J, with 9 bases between. The CDR3 contains 13 residues. The CDR3 DNA is TGTGCCAGTAGTATAGGGGCAGGGGATGGCTACACCTTC. Amino acid sequence: CASSIGAGDGYTF.

The chain joins TRBV19 to TRBJ2-1, with 9 bases identical to TRBD2. This CDR3 comprises 17 residues. V was clipped by 6 bases and J by 1 base; unmatched bases: 10. The germline gives CDR1 LNHDA, CDR2 SQIVND (reference sequence). The CDR3 nucleotides are TGTGCCAGTAGCTCAATCTTAGCGGGAGATTCCTACAATGAGCAGTTCTTC. Translation gives CASSSILAGDSYNEQFF.

The chain has TRBV28 and TRBJ1-2; 8 bases fit TRBD1. The CDR3 totals 15 residues. V dropped 2 bases and J dropped 8; count of bases not matched to a gene: 10. From germline, CDR1 is MDHEN and CDR2 SYDVKM. CDR3: CASSLPRQGLRGYTF. CDR3 nucleotides: TGTGCCAGCAGTTTACCTAGACAGGGGTTAAGAGGCTACACCTTC.